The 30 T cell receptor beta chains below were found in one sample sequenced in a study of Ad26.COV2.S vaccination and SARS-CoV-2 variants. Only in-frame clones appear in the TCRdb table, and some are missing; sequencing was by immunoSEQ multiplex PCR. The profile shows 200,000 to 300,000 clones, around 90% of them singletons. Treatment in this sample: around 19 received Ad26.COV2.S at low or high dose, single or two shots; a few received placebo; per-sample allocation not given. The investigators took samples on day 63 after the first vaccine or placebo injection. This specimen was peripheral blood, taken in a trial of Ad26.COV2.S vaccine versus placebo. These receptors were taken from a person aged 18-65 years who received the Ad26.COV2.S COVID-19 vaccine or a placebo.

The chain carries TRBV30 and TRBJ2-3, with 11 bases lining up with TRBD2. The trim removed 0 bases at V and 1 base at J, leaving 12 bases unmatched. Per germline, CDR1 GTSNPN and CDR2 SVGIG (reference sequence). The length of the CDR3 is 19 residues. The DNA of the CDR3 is TGTGCCTGGAGTGTACCTCGGAGGGCTAGCGGGGGGCGCACAGATACGCAGTATTTT. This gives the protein CAWSVPRRASGGRTDTQYF.

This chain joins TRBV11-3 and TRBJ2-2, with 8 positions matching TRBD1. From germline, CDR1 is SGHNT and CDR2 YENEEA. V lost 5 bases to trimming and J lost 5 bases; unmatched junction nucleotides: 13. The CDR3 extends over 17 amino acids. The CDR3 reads CASSPGGRGLGTGELFF. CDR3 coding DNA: TGTGCCAGCAGCCCCGGGGGCAGGGGGCTAGGAACCGGGGAGCTGTTTTTT.

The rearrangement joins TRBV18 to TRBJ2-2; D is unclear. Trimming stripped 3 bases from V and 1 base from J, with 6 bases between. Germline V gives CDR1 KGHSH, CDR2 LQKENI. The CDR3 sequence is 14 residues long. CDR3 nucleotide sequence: TGTGCCAGCTCACCCCGGGTGAACACCGGGGAGCTGTTTTTT. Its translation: CASSPRVNTGELFF. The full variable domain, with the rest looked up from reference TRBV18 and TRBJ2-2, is NAGVMQNPRHLVRRRGQEARLRCSPMKGHSHVYWYRQLPEEGLKFMVYLQKENIIDESGMPKERFSAEFPKEGPSILRIQQVVRGDSAAYFCASSPRVNTGELFFGEGSRLTVL.

The CDR3, as DNA: TGTGCCAGCAGCCCTCGAGGCGGGGACTACAATGAGCAGTTCTTC. Translation: CASSPRGGDYNEQFF. This chain links TRBV7-9 with TRBJ2-1; the D gene is possibly TRBD2 (6 bases). The CDR3 is 15 residues long. Germline V gene data show CDR1 as SEHNR and CDR2 as FQNEAQ (reference sequence). Trimming took off 5 bases at V and 3 bases at J, with 14 bases between the two ends.

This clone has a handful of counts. The CDR3 DNA reads as TGTGCCTGGAGACGGGTCGGAGGGGGGGCAGGGGAACCCTACGAGCAGTACTTC. Residues: CAWRRVGGGAGEPYEQYF. The chain links TRBV30 to TRBJ2-7; perhaps TRBD2 as D (7 bases). Trimming stripped 3 bases from V and 2 bases from J, with 26 bases between. CDR1 is GTSNPN, CDR2 SVGIG, per germline (reference sequence). This CDR3 spans 18 amino acids.

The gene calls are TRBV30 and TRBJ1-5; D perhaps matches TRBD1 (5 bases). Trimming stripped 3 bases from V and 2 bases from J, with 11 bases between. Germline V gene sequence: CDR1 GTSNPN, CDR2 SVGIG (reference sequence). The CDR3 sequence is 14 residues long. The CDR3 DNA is TGTGCCTGGAGCAGGGTATCAGGCAATCAGCCCCAGCATTTT. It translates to CAWSRVSGNQPQHF.

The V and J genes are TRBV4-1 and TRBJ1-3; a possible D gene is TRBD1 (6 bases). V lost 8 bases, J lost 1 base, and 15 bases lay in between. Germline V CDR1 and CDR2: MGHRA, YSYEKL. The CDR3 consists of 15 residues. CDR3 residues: CASSAWGPSGNTIYF. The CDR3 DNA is TGCGCCAGCTCTGCGTGGGGGCCATCTGGAAACACCATATATTTT.

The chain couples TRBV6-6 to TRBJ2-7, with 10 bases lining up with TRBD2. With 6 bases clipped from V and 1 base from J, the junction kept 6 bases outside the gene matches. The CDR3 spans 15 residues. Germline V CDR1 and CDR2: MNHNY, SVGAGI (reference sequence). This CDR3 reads CASRLAGGSSYEQYV. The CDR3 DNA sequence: TGTGCCAGCAGATTAGCGGGAGGATCTTCCTACGAGCAGTACGTC.

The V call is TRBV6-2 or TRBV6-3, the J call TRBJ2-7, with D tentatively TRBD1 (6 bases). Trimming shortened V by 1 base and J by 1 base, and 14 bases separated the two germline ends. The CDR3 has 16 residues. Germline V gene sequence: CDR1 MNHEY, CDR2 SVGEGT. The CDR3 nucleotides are TGTGCCAGCAGTTACTTGCTGGGGGCAACTTCCTACGAGCAGTACTTC. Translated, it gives CASSYLLGATSYEQYF.

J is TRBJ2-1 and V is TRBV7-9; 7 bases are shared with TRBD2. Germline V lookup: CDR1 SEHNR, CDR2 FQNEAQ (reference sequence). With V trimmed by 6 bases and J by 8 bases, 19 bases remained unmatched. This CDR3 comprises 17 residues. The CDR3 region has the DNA TGTGCCAGCAGGACGCAAAGACAAACAAAGGGAGGGGATGAGCAGTTCTTC. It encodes CASRTQRQTKGGDEQFF.

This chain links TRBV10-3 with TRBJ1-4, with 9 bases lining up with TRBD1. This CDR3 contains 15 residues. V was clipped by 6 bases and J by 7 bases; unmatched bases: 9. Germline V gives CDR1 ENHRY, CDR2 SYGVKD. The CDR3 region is CAISEQGASSEKLFF. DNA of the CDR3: TGTGCCATCAGCGAACAGGGGGCGTCGAGTGAAAAACTGTTTTTT.

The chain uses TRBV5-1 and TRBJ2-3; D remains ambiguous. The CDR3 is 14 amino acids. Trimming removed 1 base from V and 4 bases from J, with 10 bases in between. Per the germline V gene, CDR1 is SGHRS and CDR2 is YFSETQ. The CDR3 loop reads CASSLNPPPDTQYF. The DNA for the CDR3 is TGCGCCAGCAGCTTGAATCCCCCCCCAGATACGCAGTATTTT. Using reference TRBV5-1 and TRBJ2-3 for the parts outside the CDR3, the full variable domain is KAGVTQTPRYLIKTRGQQVTLSCSPISGHRSVSWYQQTPGQGLQFLFEYFSETQRNKGNFPGRFSGRQFSNSRSEMNVSTLELGDSALYLCASSLNPPPDTQYFGPGTRLTVL.

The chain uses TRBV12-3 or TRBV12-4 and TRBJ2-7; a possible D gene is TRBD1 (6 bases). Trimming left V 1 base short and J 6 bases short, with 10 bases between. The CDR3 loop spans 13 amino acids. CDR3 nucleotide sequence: TGTGCCAGCAGTTTAGAAACAGGGCTCGAGCAGTACTTC. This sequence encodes CASSLETGLEQYF.

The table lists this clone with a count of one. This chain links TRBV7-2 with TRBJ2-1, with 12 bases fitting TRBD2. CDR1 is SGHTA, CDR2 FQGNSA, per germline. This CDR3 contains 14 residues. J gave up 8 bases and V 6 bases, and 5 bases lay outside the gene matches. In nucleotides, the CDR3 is TGTGCCAGCAGGCTAGCGGGAGGGCGGGATGAGCAGTTCTTC. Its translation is CASRLAGGRDEQFF.

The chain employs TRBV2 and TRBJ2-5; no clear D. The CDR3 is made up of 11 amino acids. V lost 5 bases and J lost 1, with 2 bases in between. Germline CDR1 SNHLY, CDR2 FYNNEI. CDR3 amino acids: CASSIQETQYF. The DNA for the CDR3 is TGTGCCAGCAGTATCCAAGAGACCCAGTACTTC.

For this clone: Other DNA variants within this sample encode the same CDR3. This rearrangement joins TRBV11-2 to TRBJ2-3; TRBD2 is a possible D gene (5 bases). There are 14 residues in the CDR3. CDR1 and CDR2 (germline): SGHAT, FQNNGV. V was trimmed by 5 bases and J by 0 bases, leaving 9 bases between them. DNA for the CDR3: TGTGCCAGCAGCCTGTGGACTAGCACAGATACGCAGTATTTT. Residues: CASSLWTSTDTQYF.

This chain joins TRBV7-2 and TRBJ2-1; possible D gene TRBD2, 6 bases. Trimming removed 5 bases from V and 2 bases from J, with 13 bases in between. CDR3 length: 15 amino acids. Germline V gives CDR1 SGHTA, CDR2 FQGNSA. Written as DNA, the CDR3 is TGTGCCAGCAGCGCCCGGGACTCCACCTACAATGAGCAGTTCTTC. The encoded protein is CASSARDSTYNEQFF.

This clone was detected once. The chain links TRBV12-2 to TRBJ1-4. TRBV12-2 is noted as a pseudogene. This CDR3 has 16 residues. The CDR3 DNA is TGTGCAAGTCGCTTTGGACGGGAGAGGAGGAATGAAAAACTGTTTTTT. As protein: CASRFGRERRNEKLFF.

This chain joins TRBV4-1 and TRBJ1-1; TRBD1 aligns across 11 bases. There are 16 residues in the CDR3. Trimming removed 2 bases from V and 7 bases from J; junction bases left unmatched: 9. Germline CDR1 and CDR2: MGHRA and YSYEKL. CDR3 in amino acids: CASSQPPGQGGLEAFF. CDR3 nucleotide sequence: TGCGCCAGCAGCCAACCCCCGGGACAGGGGGGTCTTGAAGCTTTCTTT.

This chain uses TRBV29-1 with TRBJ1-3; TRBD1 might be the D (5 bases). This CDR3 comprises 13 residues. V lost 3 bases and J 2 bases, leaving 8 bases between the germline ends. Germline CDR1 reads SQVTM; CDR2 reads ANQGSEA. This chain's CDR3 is CSVEVRAGNTIYF. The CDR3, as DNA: TGCAGCGTTGAGGTCAGGGCTGGAAACACCATATATTTT.

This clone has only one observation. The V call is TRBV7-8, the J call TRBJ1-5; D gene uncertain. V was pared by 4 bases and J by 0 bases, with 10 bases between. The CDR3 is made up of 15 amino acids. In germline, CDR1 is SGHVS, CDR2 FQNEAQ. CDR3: CASSSLENSNQPQHF. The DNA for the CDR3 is TGTGCCAGCAGCTCACTGGAAAATAGCAATCAGCCCCAGCATTTT.

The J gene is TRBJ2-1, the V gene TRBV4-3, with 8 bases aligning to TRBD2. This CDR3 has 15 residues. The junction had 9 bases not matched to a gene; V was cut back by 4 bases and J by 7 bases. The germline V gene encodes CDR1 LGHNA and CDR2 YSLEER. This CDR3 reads CASSPGTSWGNEQFF. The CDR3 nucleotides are TGCGCCAGCAGCCCCGGGACTAGTTGGGGGAATGAGCAGTTCTTC.

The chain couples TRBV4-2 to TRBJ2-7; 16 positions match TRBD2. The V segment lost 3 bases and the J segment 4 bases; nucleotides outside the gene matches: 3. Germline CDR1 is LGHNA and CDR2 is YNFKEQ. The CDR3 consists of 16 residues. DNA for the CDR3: TGTGCCAGCAGCCAGGGACTAGCGGGGGGGCGTTACGAGCAGTACTTC. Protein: CASSQGLAGGRYEQYF.

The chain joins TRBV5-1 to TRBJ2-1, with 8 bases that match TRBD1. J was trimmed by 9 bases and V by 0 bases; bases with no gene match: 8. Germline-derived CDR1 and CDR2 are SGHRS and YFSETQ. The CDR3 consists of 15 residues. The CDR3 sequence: CASSLAQGARREQFF. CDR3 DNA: TGCGCCAGCAGCTTGGCCCAGGGGGCAAGACGTGAGCAGTTCTTC.

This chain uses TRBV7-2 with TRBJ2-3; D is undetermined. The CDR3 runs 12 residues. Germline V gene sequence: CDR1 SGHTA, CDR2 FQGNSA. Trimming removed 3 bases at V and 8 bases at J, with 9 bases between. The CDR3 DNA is TGTGCCAGCAGCTTCTCAAAGGGTACGCAGTATTTT. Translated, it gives CASSFSKGTQYF.

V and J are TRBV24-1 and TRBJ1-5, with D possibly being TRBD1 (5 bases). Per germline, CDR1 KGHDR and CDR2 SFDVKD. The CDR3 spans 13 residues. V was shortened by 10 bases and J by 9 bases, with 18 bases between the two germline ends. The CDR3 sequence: CATAISGAGPQHF. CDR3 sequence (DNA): TGTGCCACGGCCATTAGCGGGGCCGGGCCCCAGCATTTT.

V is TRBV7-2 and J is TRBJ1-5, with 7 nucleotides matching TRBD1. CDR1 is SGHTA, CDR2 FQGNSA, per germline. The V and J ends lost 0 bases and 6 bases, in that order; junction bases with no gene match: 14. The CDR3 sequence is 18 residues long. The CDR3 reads CASSLARIAEGAGQPQHF. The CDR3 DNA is TGTGCCAGCAGCTTAGCGCGAATCGCGGAGGGGGCCGGTCAGCCCCAGCATTTT.

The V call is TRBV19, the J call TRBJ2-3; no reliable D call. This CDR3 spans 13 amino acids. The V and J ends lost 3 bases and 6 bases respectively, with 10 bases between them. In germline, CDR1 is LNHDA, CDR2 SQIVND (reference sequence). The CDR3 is CASSMSPRDTQYF. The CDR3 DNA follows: TGTGCCAGTAGTATGAGCCCCAGGGATACGCAGTATTTT.

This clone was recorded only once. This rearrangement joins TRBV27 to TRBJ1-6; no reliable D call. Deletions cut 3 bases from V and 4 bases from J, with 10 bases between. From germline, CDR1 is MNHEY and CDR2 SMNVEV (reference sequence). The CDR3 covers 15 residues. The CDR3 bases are TGTGCCAGCAGTTTCGCCGGGGTTTATAATTCACCCCTCCACTTT. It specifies CASSFAGVYNSPLHF.

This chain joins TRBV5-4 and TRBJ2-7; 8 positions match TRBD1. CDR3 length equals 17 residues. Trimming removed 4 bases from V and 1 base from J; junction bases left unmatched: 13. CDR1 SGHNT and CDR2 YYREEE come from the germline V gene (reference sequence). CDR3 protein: CASSDKDRGYLSYEQYV. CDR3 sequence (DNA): TGTGCCAGCAGCGATAAAGACAGGGGTTACCTTTCCTACGAGCAGTACGTC.